These T cell receptor beta chains were read from a single sample in a study of blood T cell repertoires in COVID-19. Repertoires were generated with immunoSEQ multiplex PCR, while TCRdb's copy carries only in-frame clones and drops some. The data hold under 200,000 clones, with roughly 87% observed a single time. Specimen: peripheral blood. The receptors derive from a woman aged 60-75 years who had recovered from COVID-19. The CDR3 runs from the conserved cysteine through the conserved F or W. The D gene is left open where the match is weak. Clone size is stated in some rows and not others, as once, few, many or a class when expanded.

.,TRBJ1-6,14,.,TRBV28,TGTGCCAGCAGGCCAGCGGGACAAGGGGGGTTTGTGGACTTT,CASRPAGQGGFVDF
TRBD1,TRBJ2-7,19,.,TRBV3-1/TRBV3-2,TGTGCCAGCAGTAGGACACCAGGTCCTAGGACAGGGGGATACTACGAGCAGTACTTC,CASSRTPGPRTGGYYEQYF
TRBD2,TRBJ2-6,16,.,TRBV6-2/TRBV6-3,TGTGCCAGCAGTCTAGCGGGGGGGCCTGGGGCCAACGTCCTGACTTTC,CASSLAGGPGANVLTF
.,TRBJ2-1,13,.,TRBV6-5,TGTGCCAGCAGTTCGGGACTCTACAATGAGCAGTTCTTC,CASSSGLYNEQFF
.,TRBJ1-5,15,few,TRBV5-1,TGCGCCAGCAGCTTGGAAGGGGCCGGGAATCAGCCCCAGCATTTT,CASSLEGAGNQPQHF
.,TRBJ2-3,15,.,TRBV3-1/TRBV3-2,TGTGCCAGCAGCCAAGGAGGGAACGCACCAGATACGCAGTATTTT,CASSQGGNAPDTQYF
.,TRBJ1-1,11,.,TRBV4-2,TGTGCCAGCAGTGTTGGGACAGAAGCTTTCTTT,CASSVGTEAFF
.,TRBJ2-1,12,.,TRBV6-1,TGTGCCAGCAGTGAAGCTTCAGGTGAGCAGTTCTTC,CASSEASGEQFF
.,TRBJ1-5,17,.,TRBV7-8,TGTGCCAGCAGCTCTGGGCGAACAGGAATCTACAATCAGCCCCAGCATTTT,CASSSGRTGIYNQPQHF
TRBD1,TRBJ1-5,16,.,TRBV6-2/TRBV6-3,TGTGCCAGCAGTTACGGAGACAGGGTGGTCCATCAGCCCCAGCATTTT,CASSYGDRVVHQPQHF
TRBD1,TRBJ2-7,14,.,TRBV28,TGTGCCAGCAGTTCGCCAACAGGGGCCTACGAGCAGTACTTC,CASSSPTGAYEQYF
.,TRBJ2-5,17,.,TRBV28,TGTGCCAGCAGCCGCAGACTAGGACGTTATTATCAAGAGACCCAGTACTTC,CASSRRLGRYYQETQYF